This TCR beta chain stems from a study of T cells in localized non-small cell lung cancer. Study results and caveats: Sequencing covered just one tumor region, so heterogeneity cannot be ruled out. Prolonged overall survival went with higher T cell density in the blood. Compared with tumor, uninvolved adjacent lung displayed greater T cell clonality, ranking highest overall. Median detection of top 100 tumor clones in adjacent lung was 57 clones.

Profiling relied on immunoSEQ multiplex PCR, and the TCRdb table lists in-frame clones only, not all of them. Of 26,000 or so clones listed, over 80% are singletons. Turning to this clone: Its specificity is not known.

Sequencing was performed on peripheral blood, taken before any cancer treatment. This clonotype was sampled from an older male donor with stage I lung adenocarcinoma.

CDR3 sequence reads: CATLGQGSYNEQFF. The CDR3 DNA reads as TGTGCCACCCTCGGACAGGGTTCCTACAATGAGCAGTTCTTC. This chain joins TRBV27 and TRBJ2-1; 8 positions agree with TRBD1. This CDR3 has 14 amino acids. Per the germline V gene, CDR1 is MNHEY and CDR2 is SMNVEV (reference sequence). V shed 10 bases, J shed 1 base, and the junction held 6 bases outside the gene matches.